A single sample gave rise to the 3 T cell receptor beta chains below, sequenced in a study of long-term antiretroviral therapy in people with HIV. Survey-level immunoSEQ v3.0 assays were run. Sequencing was performed with immunoSEQ multiplex PCR; in TCRdb, only in-frame clones are kept and a portion is missing. The sample records 40,000 to 45,000 clones, nearly 95% being singletons. The sample in question was unsorted PBMCs, obtained 3.7 years after starting antiretroviral therapy. These receptor sequences come from a woman in her 50s with HIV.

The V and J genes are TRBV27 and TRBJ2-7, with TRBD2 matching over 11 bases. Germline V gene sequence: CDR1 MNHEY, CDR2 SMNVEV (reference sequence). The CDR3 runs to 14 residues. With 9 bases clipped from V and 3 bases from J, the junction kept 7 bases outside the gene matches. The CDR3 nucleotides read TGTGCCAGTGGGGACGGACTAGCGGGCTACGAGCAGTACTTC. Amino acid sequence: CASGDGLAGYEQYF.

The chain employs TRBV10-3 and TRBJ2-1; 10 bases line up with TRBD1. V lost 9 bases, J lost 8 bases, and 10 bases stayed unmatched. Germline V lookup: CDR1 ENHRY, CDR2 SYGVKD. The length of the CDR3 is 14 residues. CDR3 protein: CAMTDRGIGDEQFF. The CDR3 DNA reads TGTGCCATGACGGACAGGGGGATTGGAGATGAGCAGTTCTTC.

The J gene is TRBJ2-7, the V gene TRBV6-6, with TRBD1 identical over 12 bases. The V and J ends lost 8 bases and 6 bases, in that order; junction bases with no gene match: 8. CDR1 and CDR2 from the germline V gene are MNHNY and SVGAGI (reference sequence). The CDR3 has 14 amino acids. The CDR3, as DNA: TGTGCCAGCCGGAGGGGACAGGGGGCGGGCGAGCAGTACTTC. This encodes CASRRGQGAGEQYF.